The T cell receptor beta chain under discussion was sequenced for a study of cytomegalovirus exposure and HLA in healthy donors. Study background: Earlier, some 180 million T cells were analyzed, and 90 million to 140 million unique TCR beta sequences were found among them.

CDR3 size: 14 residues. V was clipped by 10 bases and J by 10 bases; unmatched bases: 16. Germline V gene lookup returns CDR1 MDHEN and CDR2 SYDVKM. The PCR contained 60 Vbeta and 13 Jbeta primers. Profiling relied on immunoSEQ multiplex PCR, and the TCRdb table lists in-frame clones only, not all of them. The sample includes some 150,000 clones, around 80% of them seen just once. The receptor was isolated from a man aged 35-49 years in good health and CMV-seronegative. The chain couples TRBV28 to TRBJ1-1, with TRBD1 identical over 9 bases. The specimen was PBMCs. In nucleotides, the CDR3 is TGTGCCACCGGGGGGGGGACAGGGTTCTTTGGAGCTTTCTTT. Its translation: CATGGGTGFFGAFF.